This TCR beta chain is from a study of T cell repertoires in cytomegalovirus infection. With regard to this clonotype: Its antigen is as yet unknown.

Study observations and caveats: HLA-C-restricted CMV clonotypes gave the most frequent clonotype in two of eight donors.

TCRdb called the reads again in MiXCR, with one record for every CDR3 protein. The data contain 310,000 or so distinct CDR3 sequences, around 9.6% of them singletons. Trimming removed 6 bases from V and 4 bases from J, with 6 bases in between. The CDR3 covers 11 residues. The receptor was derived from a human donor in good health (CMV status not recorded). Some clones in this sample may be carry-over from other donors' samples. Material: PBMCs. The V gene is TRBV12-3 or TRBV12-4, the J gene TRBJ1-2; D is unresolved. In DNA, the CDR3 is TGTGCCAGCAGGATGACCTATGGCTACACCTTC. It is translated as CASRMTYGYTF.